Detailed here is one T cell receptor beta chain. The assay was immunoSEQ multiplex PCR, and TCRdb's table has in-frame clones only and misses some. The sample has over 150,000 clones; about 86% are singletons. The data were obtained in a study of cytomegalovirus exposure and HLA in healthy donors. The clonotype was recovered from a human donor in good health. The specimen was PBMCs.

The CDR3 loop reads CASQPTGDGGYTF. CDR3 nucleotide sequence: TGTGCCAGCCAACCCACAGGGGACGGGGGCTACACCTTC. The chain has TRBV7-8 and TRBJ1-2, with 7 bases matching TRBD1. CDR1 SGHVS and CDR2 FQNEAQ come from the germline V gene. The CDR3 spans 13 residues. With V trimmed by 8 bases and J by 8 bases, 11 bases remained unmatched.